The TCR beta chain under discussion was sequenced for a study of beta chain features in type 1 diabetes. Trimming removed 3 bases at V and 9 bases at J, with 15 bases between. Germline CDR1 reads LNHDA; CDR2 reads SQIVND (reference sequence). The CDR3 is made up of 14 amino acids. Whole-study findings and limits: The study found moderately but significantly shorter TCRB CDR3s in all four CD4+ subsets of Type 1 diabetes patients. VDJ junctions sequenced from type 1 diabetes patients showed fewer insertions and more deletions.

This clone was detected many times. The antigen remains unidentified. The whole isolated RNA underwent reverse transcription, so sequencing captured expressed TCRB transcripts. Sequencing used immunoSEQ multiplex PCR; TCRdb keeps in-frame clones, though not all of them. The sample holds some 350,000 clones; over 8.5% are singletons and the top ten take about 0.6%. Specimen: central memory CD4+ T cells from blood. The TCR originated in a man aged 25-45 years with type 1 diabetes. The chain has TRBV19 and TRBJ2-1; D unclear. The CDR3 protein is CASSILGPLGEQFF. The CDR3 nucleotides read TGTGCCAGTAGTATTTTAGGGCCCCTAGGTGAGCAGTTCTTC.